One and the same sample provided the 30 T cell receptor beta chains below, sequenced in a study of blood T cell repertoires in COVID-19. The table came from immunoSEQ multiplex PCR; TCRdb's copy has only in-frame clones and leaves some out. The sample consists of about 220,000 clones, around 83% of them appearing once. Sequenced: peripheral blood. The receptors were sampled from a woman in her forties or fifties with acute or convalescent COVID-19.

This clone came up once. The chain combines TRBV5-1 with TRBJ1-3, with D possibly being TRBD1 (5 bases). Germline CDR1 and CDR2: SGHRS and YFSETQ. Trimming took off 2 bases at V and 4 bases at J, with 16 bases between the two ends. This CDR3 region has 16 residues. The CDR3 DNA is TGCGCCAGCAGCTTTACAGGAGCCTCTTACGGAAACACCATATATTTT. Protein product: CASSFTGASYGNTIYF.

The chain recombines TRBV7-6 with TRBJ1-5, with 9 bases aligning to TRBD1. With V trimmed by 0 bases and J by 7 bases, 4 bases remained unmatched. This CDR3 has 15 residues. Germline lookup yields CDR1 SGHVS and CDR2 FNYEAQ. The CDR3 sequence is CASSLADRGGQPQHF. The CDR3 coding sequence is TGTGCCAGCAGCTTAGCGGACAGGGGCGGGCAGCCCCAGCATTTT. Full variable domain (remainder filled in from reference TRBV7-6 and TRBJ1-5): GAGVSQSPRYKVTKRGQDVALRCDPISGHVSLYWYRQALGQGPEFLTYFNYEAQQDKSGLPNDRFSAERPEGSISTLTIQRTEQRDSAMYRCASSLADRGGQPQHFGDGTRLSIL.

The rearrangement links TRBV3-1 (or the pseudogene TRBV3-2) to TRBJ2-1, with TRBD2 identical over 10 bases. The germline gives CDR1 LGHDT, CDR2 YNNKEL (reference sequence). The CDR3 spans 17 residues. V shed 1 base and J 8 bases; nucleotides not matched to a gene: 11. In DNA, the CDR3 is TGTGCCAGCAGCCAAGGGGTAGCGGGAGGATTTCGGCATGAGCAGTTCTTC. Translation: CASSQGVAGGFRHEQFF.

The V gene is TRBV10-2, the J gene TRBJ1-1; possibly TRBD1 for D (5 bases). Per germline, CDR1 WSHSY and CDR2 SAAADI. The CDR3 runs to 14 residues. Trimming left V 6 bases short and J 1 base short, with 12 bases between. Here the CDR3 reads CASRRQLGNTEAFF. The CDR3 region has the DNA TGCGCCAGCAGGAGACAGCTGGGGAACACTGAAGCTTTCTTT.

The chain employs TRBV24-1 and TRBJ1-2; 8 bases agree with TRBD1. CDR1 and CDR2 from the germline V gene are KGHDR and SFDVKD. This CDR3 is 14 amino acids long. The V segment lost 2 bases and the J segment 6 bases; nucleotides outside the gene matches: 4. CDR3 DNA sequence: TGTGCCACCAGTGATTCAGGGGGCCGCCATGGCTACACCTTC. Protein: CATSDSGGRHGYTF.

The CDR3 sequence is CASLGVDQPQHF. The CDR3 region has the DNA TGTGCCAGCTTAGGAGTGGATCAGCCCCAGCATTTT. The genes are TRBV28 and TRBJ1-5; D remains ambiguous. From germline, CDR1 is MDHEN and CDR2 SYDVKM. V lost 8 bases, J lost 5 bases, and 10 bases lay in between. This CDR3 has 12 amino acids.

As to this clone: The limits of the CDR3 on the DNA are not certain, so only TCRdb's listed CDR3 is given. The chain's CDR3 is CASRVGTGTPYNEQFF. This chain links TRBV21-1 with TRBJ2-1; the D call TRBD1 from the table was never checked on the DNA. TRBV21-1 is a pseudogene. The CDR3 is 16 amino acids in total, end residues counted.

The CDR3 is CASLRLGGTQYF. The CDR3 nucleotides are TGTGCCAGCCTACGCCTGGGAGGTACGCAGTATTTT. The rearrangement joins TRBV28 to TRBJ2-3, with D possibly being TRBD2 (6 bases). Germline CDR1 MDHEN, CDR2 SYDVKM. The CDR3 sequence is 12 residues long. V lost 8 bases, J lost 8 bases, and 14 bases lay in between.

V is TRBV5-1 and J is TRBJ2-5; D possibly corresponds to TRBD1 (6 bases). This CDR3 is built from 15 residues. V was clipped by 2 bases and J by 5 bases, with 16 bases between them. In germline, CDR1 is SGHRS, CDR2 YFSETQ. DNA of the CDR3: TGCGCCAGCAGCTTATCACAGGGTTTTGGGGAGACCCAGTACTTC. This sequence encodes CASSLSQGFGETQYF.

This clone was recorded once. The chain is built from TRBV10-1 and TRBJ2-5, with D perhaps TRBD1 (6 bases). Germline V CDR1 and CDR2: WNHNN, SYGVQD (reference sequence). Between the trimmed V and J ends, which lost 7 bases and 4 bases, there was a span of 13 bases. The CDR3 runs to 13 residues. Here the CDR3 reads CASTEQGRETQYF. DNA of the CDR3: TGCGCCAGCACCGAACAGGGAAGAGAGACCCAGTACTTC.

This chain links TRBV15 with TRBJ2-1; 15 nucleotides align to TRBD2. The CDR3 sequence is 19 residues long. Germline V lookup: CDR1 LNHNV, CDR2 YYDKDF (reference sequence). The ends lost 2 bases at V and 4 bases at J; junction bases unmatched: 9. The CDR3 bases are TGTGCCACCAGCAGATTCGGACTAGCGGGAGGGCCCGATTACAATGAGCAGTTCTTC. This gives the protein CATSRFGLAGGPDYNEQFF.

The chain uses TRBV5-8 and TRBJ1-6, with 8 bases aligning to TRBD1. The trim removed 4 bases at V and 7 bases at J, leaving 7 bases unmatched. Germline V gene sequence: CDR1 SGHTS, CDR2 YDEGEE. This CDR3 is 15 amino acids long. The CDR3 DNA reads TGTGCCAGCAGCGCGTACAGGGGGGAGAATTCACCCCTCCACTTT. Translation gives CASSAYRGENSPLHF.

The CDR3 protein is CASSIVRGTDTQYF. The CDR3 DNA reads as TGTGCCAGCAGTATCGTCCGGGGCACAGATACGCAGTATTTT. The rearrangement links TRBV27 to TRBJ2-3; D call uncertain. This CDR3 is built from 14 residues. Trimming removed 5 bases from V and 1 base from J, with 10 bases in between. Germline V gene data show CDR1 as MNHEY and CDR2 as SMNVEV (reference sequence).

Here the CDR3 DNA reads TGTGCCAGCAGGGGAGGGGGGAATCAGCCCCAGCATTTT. It yields the protein CASRGGGNQPQHF. This rearrangement joins TRBV2 to TRBJ1-5, with D possibly being TRBD1 (6 bases). Between the trimmed V and J ends, which lost 6 bases and 4 bases, there was a span of 10 bases. Germline V gene data show CDR1 as SNHLY and CDR2 as FYNNEI. The CDR3 is 13 amino acids. The variable domain in full, completed from reference TRBV2 and TRBJ1-5, reads EPEVTQTPSHQVTQMGQEVILRCVPISNHLYFYWYRQILGQKVEFLVSFYNNEISEKSEIFDDQFSVERPDGSNFTLKIRSTKLEDSAMYFCASRGGGNQPQHFGDGTRLSIL.

The gene calls are TRBV19 and TRBJ1-1, with 8 nucleotides matching TRBD1. The V and J ends lost 3 bases and 1 base, in that order; junction bases with no gene match: 1. Germline V gene data show CDR1 as LNHDA and CDR2 as SQIVND (reference sequence). This CDR3 comprises 14 residues. CDR3 nucleotides: TGTGCCAGTAGTATCAGGGGGCAGAACACTGAAGCTTTCTTT. It codes for CASSIRGQNTEAFF.

This clone was counted once. The J gene is TRBJ2-1, the V gene TRBV11-2; possible D gene TRBD1, 6 bases. The length of the CDR3 is 16 residues. Trimming stripped 8 bases from V and 7 bases from J, with 24 bases between. CDR1 and CDR2 from the germline V gene are SGHAT and FQNNGV. In nucleotides, the CDR3 is TGTGCCAGCCTACCGGGATCGGCCTCCCAGGGGAATGAGCAGTTCTTC. It codes for CASLPGSASQGNEQFF.

The CDR3 coding sequence is TGTGCCAGCAGCGCCGAGGGACTACACTACAATGAGCAGTTCTTC. It translates to CASSAEGLHYNEQFF. The chain combines TRBV9 with TRBJ2-1, with TRBD2 matching 7 bases. Germline values: CDR1 SGDLS, CDR2 YYNGEE. With 3 bases clipped from V and 3 bases from J, the junction kept 6 bases outside the gene matches. The CDR3 consists of 15 residues.

The V and J genes are TRBV2 and TRBJ1-1, with 8 nucleotides matching TRBD1. V trimming: 6 bases; J trimming: 4 bases; junction bases outside the gene matches: 7. This CDR3 is 14 amino acids long. Germline V lookup: CDR1 SNHLY, CDR2 FYNNEI. CDR3 loop: CASREKTGATEAFF. DNA for the CDR3: TGTGCCAGCAGGGAGAAGACAGGGGCCACTGAAGCTTTCTTT.

This chain links TRBV27 with TRBJ2-7; maybe TRBD1 (5 bases). The CDR3 is 13 residues long. Trimming removed 2 bases from V and 2 bases from J, with 7 bases in between. Germline V CDR1 and CDR2: MNHEY, SMNVEV (reference sequence). CDR3 nucleotides: TGTGCCAGCAGTTTAGCAGGGCCCTACGAGCAGTACTTC. This encodes CASSLAGPYEQYF.

V gene TRBV5-4 combines with J gene TRBJ2-5, with 10 bases lining up with TRBD2. Germline V gives CDR1 SGHNT, CDR2 YYREEE (reference sequence). V shed 2 bases, J shed 4 bases, and the junction held 8 bases outside the gene matches. The CDR3 totals 16 residues. CDR3 nucleotide sequence: TGTGCCAGCAGCTTCTCCGGGACTAGCGAAGCAGAGACCCAGTACTTC. Amino acids: CASSFSGTSEAETQYF.

The chain uses TRBV25-1 and TRBJ2-1; D is uncertain. This CDR3 is built from 11 residues. CDR1 and CDR2 from the germline V gene are MGHDK and SYGVNS. V was trimmed by 9 bases and J by 4 bases, leaving 7 bases between them. CDR3 sequence (DNA): TGTGCCAGTGACTTGTACAATGAGCAGTTCTTC. Its translation: CASDLYNEQFF.

V gene TRBV24-1 combines with J gene TRBJ1-5; no firm D call. This CDR3 is 15 amino acids long. Trimming removed 7 bases at V and 6 bases at J, with 18 bases between. CDR1 and CDR2 (germline): KGHDR, SFDVKD. CDR3: CATSPSGASAQPQHF. CDR3 in DNA: TGTGCCACCAGCCCCTCGGGAGCGTCGGCTCAGCCCCAGCATTTT.

This clone appeared a single time. This chain uses TRBV11-3 with TRBJ2-7; no reliable D call. This CDR3 is 13 amino acids long. CDR1 is SGHNT and CDR2 is YENEEA in the germline V gene. V shed 5 bases and J shed 3 bases, with 11 bases lying between them. The CDR3 DNA sequence: TGTGCCAGCAGCCTCTCCGGTGGCTACGAGCAGTACTTC. Amino acids: CASSLSGGYEQYF.

The chain recombines TRBV6-5 with TRBJ2-2, with D perhaps TRBD2 (6 bases). This CDR3 is 14 amino acids long. V was trimmed by 4 bases and J by 6 bases, leaving 12 bases between them. Germline V gene sequence: CDR1 MNHEY, CDR2 SVGAGI. DNA of the CDR3: TGTGCCAGCAGTTTCATTTCTAGCGCCGGGGAGCTGTTTTTT. It specifies CASSFISSAGELFF.

This sequence joins TRBV19 and TRBJ2-3, with a tentative D call TRBD1 (5 bases). Germline loops: CDR1 LNHDA, CDR2 SQIVND (reference sequence). The V end lost 9 bases, the J end lost 6 bases, and 22 bases lay between the germline ends. This CDR3 is 15 amino acids long. CDR3 amino acids: CASGPGHSSSDTQYF. DNA for the CDR3: TGTGCCAGCGGCCCCGGACACTCTTCGTCCGATACGCAGTATTTT.

The V call is TRBV3-1 (or the pseudogene TRBV3-2), the J call TRBJ1-4; possibly TRBD1 for D (6 bases). The CDR3 length is 14 residues. Trimming pared 3 bases from V and 10 bases from J, leaving 15 bases between. The germline V gene encodes CDR1 LGHDT and CDR2 YNNKEL (reference sequence). CDR3 residues: CASSQSAGTRKLFF. The CDR3 DNA reads as TGTGCCAGCAGCCAGTCCGCCGGGACACGAAAACTGTTTTTT.

The rearrangement links TRBV28 to TRBJ1-5; no definite D call. CDR3 size: 15 residues. The V end lost 5 bases, the J end lost 0 bases, and 11 bases lay between the germline ends. Germline lookup yields CDR1 MDHEN and CDR2 SYDVKM. The CDR3 is CASSLASVSNQPQHF. CDR3 coding DNA: TGTGCCAGCAGTCTTGCCTCAGTTAGCAATCAGCCCCAGCATTTT.

This chain uses TRBV5-1 with TRBJ2-5, with 8 bases fitting TRBD1. V shed 0 bases and J 3 bases; nucleotides not matched to a gene: 4. This CDR3 contains 15 residues. From germline, CDR1 is SGHRS and CDR2 YFSETQ. The CDR3 protein is CASSLVPGQEETQYF. The CDR3 coding sequence is TGCGCCAGCAGCTTGGTGCCGGGACAGGAAGAGACCCAGTACTTC. The full variable domain, its missing parts supplied by reference TRBV5-1 and TRBJ2-5, is KAGVTQTPRYLIKTRGQQVTLSCSPISGHRSVSWYQQTPGQGLQFLFEYFSETQRNKGNFPGRFSGRQFSNSRSEMNVSTLELGDSALYLCASSLVPGQEETQYFGPGTRLLVL.

This chain uses TRBV5-1 with TRBJ1-5; TRBD1 agrees at 9 bases. The CDR3 covers 16 residues. CDR1 and CDR2 (germline): SGHRS, YFSETQ. With V trimmed by 4 bases and J by 6 bases, 11 bases remained unmatched. The CDR3 bases are TGCGCCAGCAGCGAAGGGACAGGGTGGTCCGGTCAGCCCCAGCATTTT. This translates into CASSEGTGWSGQPQHF. Drawing the rest from reference TRBV5-1 and TRBJ1-5, the complete variable domain is KAGVTQTPRYLIKTRGQQVTLSCSPISGHRSVSWYQQTPGQGLQFLFEYFSETQRNKGNFPGRFSGRQFSNSRSEMNVSTLELGDSALYLCASSEGTGWSGQPQHFGDGTRLSIL.

This clone was counted a single time. The chain is built from TRBV5-1 and TRBJ1-2, with 12 bases identical to TRBD1. Germline V CDR1 and CDR2: SGHRS, YFSETQ. This CDR3 spans 15 amino acids. V shed 4 bases, J shed 2 bases, and the junction held 3 bases outside the gene matches. CDR3 loop: CASSPGQGANYGYTF. CDR3 sequence (DNA): TGCGCCAGCAGCCCGGGACAGGGGGCAAACTATGGCTACACCTTC.